The entry below gives a single TCR beta chain sequence along with its context. This entry belongs to a study of blood T cell repertoires in COVID-19. Study information: The United States, Italy and Spain were the sources of the acute and convalescent COVID-19 samples. T cells, B-cell-depleted T cells, or PBMCs supplied cDNA or gDNA.

As originally analysed: Nucleated cell number was recorded as an estimate derived from reference gene primer amplification. Measured with immunoSEQ multiplex PCR; TCRdb has only the in-frame clones, and not every one. V, J and clone size are those of that table, while D and trimming were read from the DNA. Of about 330,000 clones listed, roughly 85% are singletons. Recovered participants had two consecutive negative NP/OP PCR tests, healthcare professional clearance, or symptom resolution. The specimen was PBMCs or T cells enriched from blood (not recorded which). The TCR comes from a woman aged 25 to 39 who had recovered from COVID-19.

The CDR3 protein is CASSQGQGPESPLHF. CDR3 coding DNA: TGCGCCAGCAGCCAGGGACAGGGGCCGGAGTCACCCCTCCACTTT. The chain employs TRBV5-1 and TRBJ1-6; 10 bases match TRBD1. The CDR3 is made up of 15 amino acids. V lost 4 bases to trimming and J lost 10 bases; unmatched junction nucleotides: 8. From germline, CDR1 is SGHRS and CDR2 YFSETQ. Filled out from reference TRBV5-1 and TRBJ1-6, the complete variable domain reads KAGVTQTPRYLIKTRGQQVTLSCSPISGHRSVSWYQQTPGQGLQFLFEYFSETQRNKGNFPGRFSGRQFSNSRSEMNVSTLELGDSALYLCASSQGQGPESPLHFGNGTRLTVT.